The 14 T cell receptor beta chains listed next were all sequenced from one sample in a study of control samples from healthy donors and cancer patients (dated by TCRdb to the early 2020s). The library came from the immunoSEQ multiplex PCR assay. TCRdb mirrors the immuneACCESS table, restricted to in-frame sequences. Some clones are absent from its copies; in checked studies, under half trace to an unresolved V gene, and the reason for the others is unknown. Across this sample there are some 120,000 clones, with around nine tenths seen only once. The ten top clones hold 12% of the sample. The source material was blood. The receptors derive from a man aged 25 to 45 in good health.

In this sample, this clone turned up a few times. The chain combines TRBV6-5 with TRBJ2-1; 7 bases line up with TRBD2. Looked up from germline, CDR1 is MNHEY and CDR2 is SVGAGI. Unmatched junction bases numbered 4, after V lost 4 bases and J lost 4 bases. There are 14 residues in the CDR3. The CDR3 coding sequence is TGTGCCAGCAGTTTCTACGGGGGGTACAATGAGCAGTTCTTC. Translating gives CASSFYGGYNEQFF.

This chain connects TRBV30 to TRBJ1-4; D gene ambiguous. Germline V CDR1 and CDR2: GTSNPN, SVGIG (reference sequence). Trimming left V 8 bases short and J 4 bases short, with 8 bases between. The CDR3 has 11 residues. The CDR3 coding sequence is TGTGCCCGCGCTTTTAATGAAAAACTGTTTTTT. Translation: CARAFNEKLFF.

V and J are TRBV5-1 and TRBJ1-2; possible D gene TRBD1, 6 bases. The V end was cut by 4 bases, the J end by 0 bases, with 13 bases between. Germline CDR1 reads SGHRS; CDR2 reads YFSETQ. The CDR3 consists of 15 residues. The CDR3 nucleotides read TGCGCCAGCAGCCCGGCACAGGGTCCTAACTATGGCTACACCTTC. It translates to CASSPAQGPNYGYTF.

V usage is TRBV10-3 and J usage is TRBJ1-2, with a possible D match to TRBD1 (5 bases). This CDR3 has 13 residues. Trimming stripped 2 bases from V and 4 bases from J, with 8 bases between. Germline CDR1 reads ENHRY; CDR2 reads SYGVKD. The CDR3 DNA follows: TGTGCCATCAGTGAGAGCCAGGGCTATGGCTACACCTTC. Translated, it gives CAISESQGYGYTF.

V usage is TRBV5-8 and J usage is TRBJ1-1; D not resolved. Germline assignment: CDR1 SGHTS and CDR2 YDEGEE. This CDR3 is built from 13 residues. V was shortened by 3 bases and J by 0 bases, with 6 bases between the two germline ends. DNA of the CDR3: TGTGCCAGCAGCTCGAGGGTGAACACTGAAGCTTTCTTT. Translated: CASSSRVNTEAFF.

The chain uses TRBV5-1 and TRBJ1-1; a possible D gene is TRBD1 (6 bases). Germline-derived CDR1 and CDR2 are SGHRS and YFSETQ. The CDR3 spans 15 residues. Trimming took off 4 bases at V and 0 bases at J, with 13 bases between the two ends. The CDR3 bases are TGCGCCAGCAGCCCCGGGAGGGGGATGAACACTGAAGCTTTCTTT. It is translated as CASSPGRGMNTEAFF.

This sequence joins TRBV7-3 and TRBJ2-6, with D possibly being TRBD1 or TRBD2 (5 bases each). CDR1 and CDR2 from the germline V gene are SGHTA and FQGTGA. The CDR3 is 17 amino acids. V was shortened by 1 base and J by 0 bases, with 10 bases between the two germline ends. In DNA form, the CDR3 reads TGTGCCAGCAGCTTAAGTCAGGGACCCTCTGGGGCCAACGTCCTGACTTTC. It encodes CASSLSQGPSGANVLTF.

The chain carries TRBV20-1 and TRBJ2-6, with D possibly matching TRBD2 (6 bases). CDR3 length: 17 amino acids. Germline-derived CDR1 and CDR2 are DFQATT and SNEGSKA (reference sequence). Trimming took 3 bases from V and 3 from J, leaving 18 bases between them. CDR3 amino acids: CSASAGAGRSGANVLTF. The CDR3, as DNA: TGCAGTGCTAGTGCCGGGGCGGGGAGAAGTGGGGCCAACGTCCTGACTTTC.

This rearrangement joins TRBV2 to TRBJ1-5; D ambiguous. This CDR3 contains 15 residues. The V end was cut by 5 bases, the J end by 0 bases, with 11 bases between. Germline CDR1 is SNHLY and CDR2 is FYNNEI. The CDR3 protein is CASSREGDSNQPQHF. CDR3 DNA: TGTGCCAGCAGTCGTGAGGGAGATAGCAATCAGCCCCAGCATTTT.

CDR3 DNA sequence: TGTGCCAGCAGCCAAGATTACCAGGATGATACGCAGTATTTT. Its protein product is CASSQDYQDDTQYF. This rearrangement joins TRBV4-2 to TRBJ2-3; D gene ambiguous. The germline V gene encodes CDR1 LGHNA and CDR2 YNFKEQ. The length of the CDR3 is 14 residues. V was pared by 0 bases and J by 6 bases, with 10 bases between.

The rearrangement joins TRBV6-2 or TRBV6-3 to TRBJ2-5; no clear D. Trimming cost V 5 bases and J 4 bases, with 5 bases left between them. Germline assignment: CDR1 MNHEY and CDR2 SVGEGT. There are 11 residues in the CDR3. The CDR3 DNA follows: TGTGCCAGCAGTCTTCGAGAGACCCAGTACTTC. This gives the protein CASSLRETQYF.

The V call is TRBV5-6, the J call TRBJ1-2; 9 bases match TRBD1. From germline, CDR1 is SGHDT and CDR2 YYEEEE. Trimming took 3 bases from V and 0 from J; bases not matched to a gene: 15. The CDR3 contains 19 residues. The CDR3 region is CASSSFQGQGLGANYGYTF. CDR3 in DNA: TGTGCCAGCAGCTCGTTCCAGGGACAGGGCCTTGGGGCTAACTATGGCTACACCTTC.

The V call is TRBV2, the J call TRBJ1-1, with TRBD1 matching 9 bases. The CDR3 covers 15 residues. Germline CDR1 and CDR2: SNHLY and FYNNEI. With 8 bases clipped from V and 4 bases from J, the junction kept 11 bases outside the gene matches. CDR3 in amino acids: CASGGTGGRGTEAFF. CDR3 in DNA: TGTGCCAGCGGGGGAACAGGGGGCAGGGGCACTGAAGCTTTCTTT. The whole variable domain, filled in from reference TRBV2 and TRBJ1-1, reads EPEVTQTPSHQVTQMGQEVILRCVPISNHLYFYWYRQILGQKVEFLVSFYNNEISEKSEIFDDQFSVERPDGSNFTLKIRSTKLEDSAMYFCASGGTGGRGTEAFFGQGTRLTVV.

The rearrangement joins TRBV9 to TRBJ2-1; TRBD2 agrees at 8 bases. The V gene's germline CDR1 is SGDLS and CDR2 YYNGEE. There are 15 residues in the CDR3. V lost 0 bases to trimming and J lost 3 bases; unmatched junction nucleotides: 2. The CDR3 region has the DNA TGTGCCAGCAGCGTAGAAAGCGGGGGCTACAATGAGCAGTTCTTC. Protein: CASSVESGGYNEQFF.